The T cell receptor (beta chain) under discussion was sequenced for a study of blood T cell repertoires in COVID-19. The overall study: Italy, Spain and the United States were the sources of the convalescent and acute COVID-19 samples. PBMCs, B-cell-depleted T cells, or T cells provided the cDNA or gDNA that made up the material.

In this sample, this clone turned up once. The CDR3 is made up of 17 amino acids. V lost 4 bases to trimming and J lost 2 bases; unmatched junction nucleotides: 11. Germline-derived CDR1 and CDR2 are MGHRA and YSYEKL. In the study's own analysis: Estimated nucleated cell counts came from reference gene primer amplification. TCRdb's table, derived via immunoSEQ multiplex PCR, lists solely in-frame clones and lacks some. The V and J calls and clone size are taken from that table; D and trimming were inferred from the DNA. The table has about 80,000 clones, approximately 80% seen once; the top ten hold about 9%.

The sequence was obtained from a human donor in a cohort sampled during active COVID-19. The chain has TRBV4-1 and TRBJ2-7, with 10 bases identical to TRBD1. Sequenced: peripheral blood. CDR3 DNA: TGCGCCAGCAGCCCACCCTCCGGGACAGGGGCTCCCTACGAGCAGTACTTC. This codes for CASSPPSGTGAPYEQYF.